The 22 T cell receptor beta chains in this list originate from one sample, sequenced in a study of shared clonotypes between healthy human individuals. The repertoire was sequenced with immunoSEQ multiplex PCR; TCRdb's copy has only in-frame clones and lacks some. Of almost 750,000 clones in the sample, around 70% were seen once. Sequenced material: memory CD4+ T cells sorted from blood. Subset specified: CD45RA-negative fraction. The source is a woman in her twenties or thirties in good health.

CDR3 nucleotide sequence: TGTGCCAGCAGCGTAGGGGGGACAGGGCCAAGGAATGAGCAGTTCTTC. It translates to CASSVGGTGPRNEQFF. The V gene is TRBV9, the J gene TRBJ2-1, with 9 bases that match TRBD1. Germline-derived CDR1 and CDR2 are SGDLS and YYNGEE. The CDR3 covers 16 residues. J was trimmed by 7 bases and V by 0 bases; bases with no gene match: 8.

This clone appeared a single time. The rearrangement links TRBV19 to TRBJ1-2; no clear D. Germline CDR1 LNHDA, CDR2 SQIVND (reference sequence). V was pared by 8 bases and J by 5 bases, with 12 bases between. The CDR3 length is 12 residues. The CDR3 DNA sequence: TGTGCCAGTTCCGTCTCGTGGTATGGCTACACCTTC. It codes for CASSVSWYGYTF.

The rearrangement joins TRBV6-6 to TRBJ2-7; TRBD2 matches at 7 bases. This CDR3 has 14 residues. With 5 bases clipped from V and 3 bases from J, the junction kept 7 bases outside the gene matches. Germline V gene sequence: CDR1 MNHNY, CDR2 SVGAGI (reference sequence). The CDR3 DNA is TGTGCCAGCAGTCAGCGGGGTCTTAACTACGAGCAGTACTTC. It yields the protein CASSQRGLNYEQYF.

Remarks on this clone: Distinct nucleotide sequences in the sample also encode this CDR3. V and J are TRBV4-2 and TRBJ2-7; no clear D gene. The CDR3 runs 13 residues. Trimming removed 1 base at V and 1 base at J, with 5 bases between. Per the germline V gene, CDR1 is LGHNA and CDR2 is YNFKEQ. The DNA for the CDR3 is TGTGCCAGCAGCCAAGGCGGTTCCTACGAGCAGTACTTC. This translates into CASSQGGSYEQYF.

The rearrangement joins TRBV25-1 to TRBJ2-7; D remains unclear. V was cut by 7 bases and J by 4 bases, with 11 bases left in between. Germline V lookup: CDR1 MGHDK, CDR2 SYGVNS. The CDR3 is made up of 12 amino acids. CDR3 in amino acids: CASKKEGYEQYF. CDR3 sequence (DNA): TGTGCCAGCAAGAAGGAAGGTTACGAGCAGTACTTC.

Comment on this clone: Other DNA sequences in the sample encode the same CDR3. The chain has TRBV6-1 and TRBJ2-1; TRBD2 aligns across 12 bases. CDR1 and CDR2 (germline): MNHNS, SASEGT. There are 14 residues in the CDR3. The V gene end was trimmed by 6 bases and the J gene end by 5 bases; junction bases not matched to a gene: 2. The CDR3 DNA sequence: TGTGCCAGCAGAAGACTAGCGGGAGACAATGAGCAGTTCTTC. It encodes CASRRLAGDNEQFF.

The chain combines TRBV2 with TRBJ2-1, with TRBD2 matching 8 bases. The CDR3 is 15 amino acids. V shed 5 bases, J shed 0 bases, and the junction held 3 bases outside the gene matches. Germline loops: CDR1 SNHLY, CDR2 FYNNEI. Here the CDR3 reads CASSLLAGSYNEQFF. The CDR3 DNA follows: TGTGCCAGCAGTCTTCTAGCGGGCTCCTACAATGAGCAGTTCTTC.

The sample holds a few counts of this clone. V gene TRBV2 combines with J gene TRBJ2-4, with 8 nucleotides matching TRBD2. Germline V CDR1 and CDR2: SNHLY, FYNNEI. The junction had 9 bases not matched to a gene; V was cut back by 6 bases and J by 8 bases. The CDR3 is made up of 14 amino acids. The CDR3 nucleotides are TGTGCCAGCAGCCCACTTAGCGGGAACCACATTCAGTACTTC. This translates into CASSPLSGNHIQYF. Full variable domain (outside the CDR3, taken from reference TRBV2 and TRBJ2-4): EPEVTQTPSHQVTQMGQEVILRCVPISNHLYFYWYRQILGQKVEFLVSFYNNEISEKSEIFDDQFSVERPDGSNFTLKIRSTKLEDSAMYFCASSPLSGNHIQYFGAGTRLSVL.

About this clone itself: The likely explanation is a read error, given a far larger clone one base away. This chain links TRBV5-5 with TRBJ1-5; a possible D gene is TRBD1 (6 bases). This CDR3 spans 14 amino acids. Germline-derived CDR1 and CDR2 are SGHKS and YYEKEE (reference sequence). The V and J ends lost 4 bases and 0 bases respectively, with 8 bases between them. The CDR3 here is CASSPTGSNQPQHF. The CDR3 DNA is TGTGCCAGCAGCCCGACAGGTAGCAATCAGCCCCAGCATTTT.

In its sample, this clone was seen a few times. The chain is built from TRBV28 and TRBJ1-2; 10 positions agree with TRBD1. CDR1 and CDR2 from the germline V gene are MDHEN and SYDVKM. The V gene end was trimmed by 6 bases and the J gene end by 5 bases; junction bases not matched to a gene: 9. The length of the CDR3 is 15 residues. CDR3 region: CASSRPGQGPYGYTF. DNA for the CDR3: TGTGCCAGCAGCCGACCGGGACAGGGGCCTTATGGCTACACCTTC.

Turning to this clone: This same CDR3 is encoded by further DNA sequences in the sample. The J gene is TRBJ2-1, the V gene TRBV20-1; D is unresolved. CDR1 DFQATT and CDR2 SNEGSKA come from the germline V gene (reference sequence). The CDR3 runs 10 residues. The germline V and J ends were trimmed by 2 bases and 5 bases, with 1 base remaining between them. The DNA of the CDR3 is TGCAGTGCTAGAAACAATGAGCAGTTCTTC. Translated, it gives CSARNNEQFF.

This clone was detected only a few times. The chain links TRBV30 to TRBJ1-5, with D unclear. Looked up from germline, CDR1 is GTSNPN and CDR2 is SVGIG (reference sequence). Trimming left V 3 bases short and J 7 bases short, with 13 bases between. The CDR3 loop spans 13 amino acids. The CDR3 reads CAWSQELEQPQHF. The DNA of the CDR3 is TGTGCCTGGAGCCAAGAATTGGAACAGCCCCAGCATTTT.

CDR3 nucleotides: TGTGCCAGCAGCGTTAGCGGGACAGGCTACGAGCAGTACTTC. This codes for CASSVSGTGYEQYF. The chain recombines TRBV9 with TRBJ2-7, with D possibly being TRBD1 or TRBD2 (8 bases each). The V end was cut by 2 bases, the J end by 3 bases, with 12 bases between. Germline CDR1 SGDLS, CDR2 YYNGEE. CDR3 length: 14 residues.

This clone has only a few counts. V gene TRBV6-4 combines with J gene TRBJ1-4; D not certain. Germline assignment: CDR1 MRHNA and CDR2 SNTAGT. The CDR3 length is 13 residues. Deletions cut 0 bases from V and 9 bases from J, with 8 bases between. The CDR3 coding sequence is TGTGCCAGCAGTGACTCGGACGGGAAAAAACTGTTTTTT. Amino acids: CASSDSDGKKLFF.

The rearrangement joins TRBV9 to TRBJ2-7; 7 bases align to TRBD2. Germline V gene data show CDR1 as SGDLS and CDR2 as YYNGEE. The CDR3 is made up of 16 amino acids. V shed 4 bases and J 2 bases; nucleotides not matched to a gene: 12. The CDR3 DNA reads TGTGCCAGCAGCCCAACTCTAGCGGATCCTCCCTACGAGCAGTACTTC. Translation gives CASSPTLADPPYEQYF.

This clone was found many times. The chain carries TRBV7-9 and TRBJ1-2; no reliable D call. This CDR3 contains 14 residues. V was cut by 5 bases and J by 6 bases, with 16 bases left in between. The germline V gene encodes CDR1 SEHNR and CDR2 FQNEAQ (reference sequence). The CDR3 sequence is CASSPPRWVDGYTF. CDR3 nucleotides: TGTGCCAGCAGCCCCCCTCGCTGGGTAGATGGCTACACCTTC.

This chain connects TRBV11-2 to TRBJ2-2; tentatively, D is TRBD2 (5 bases). This CDR3 is 15 amino acids long. V was trimmed by 5 bases and J by 1 base, leaving 11 bases between them. The V gene's germline CDR1 is SGHAT and CDR2 FQNNGV. This CDR3 is CASSPSGGNTGELFF. CDR3 in DNA: TGTGCCAGCAGCCCCTCCGGAGGGAACACCGGGGAGCTGTTTTTT.

The gene calls are TRBV4-2 and TRBJ1-2; D gene unclear. The CDR3 runs to 13 residues. V gave up 2 bases and J gave up 7 bases, with 11 bases separating them. CDR1 and CDR2 (germline): LGHNA, YNFKEQ. The CDR3 nucleotides read TGTGCCAGCAGCCAAAACAATTTACCTGGCTACACCTTC. Amino acid sequence: CASSQNNLPGYTF.

The rearrangement links TRBV5-1 to TRBJ2-7; D not resolved. CDR1 SGHRS and CDR2 YFSETQ come from the germline V gene. The CDR3 length is 14 residues. V lost 2 bases and J lost 2, with 11 bases in between. The DNA for the CDR3 is TGCGCCAGCAGCTTTCAATTTAGCACCTACGAGCAGTACTTC. Protein sequence: CASSFQFSTYEQYF.

A few counts support this clone. The chain links TRBV28 to TRBJ2-7; tentatively, D is TRBD2 (5 bases). The CDR3 consists of 15 residues. Looked up from germline, CDR1 is MDHEN and CDR2 is SYDVKM. Trimming shortened V by 5 bases and J by 3 bases, and 17 bases separated the two germline ends. CDR3 DNA sequence: TGTGCCAGCAGTCCGGTCGTGAGGGCTCTCTACGAGCAGTACTTC. Translating it yields CASSPVVRALYEQYF.

In its sample, this clone was seen a few times. The V call is TRBV7-8, the J call TRBJ1-2; D perhaps matches TRBD1 (6 bases). The length of the CDR3 is 13 residues. Deletions cut 7 bases from V and 1 base from J, with 10 bases between. Germline values: CDR1 SGHVS, CDR2 FQNEAQ. This chain's CDR3 is CASKGVHNYGYTF. CDR3 DNA: TGTGCCAGCAAGGGGGTCCATAACTATGGCTACACCTTC.

In this sample, this clone turned up once. This chain joins TRBV2 and TRBJ2-6, with D unclear. Germline lookup yields CDR1 SNHLY and CDR2 FYNNEI. The ends were cut back, 7 bases at V and 0 bases at J, with 10 bases in the middle. This CDR3 is built from 15 residues. CDR3 DNA sequence: TGTGCCAGCATCCGCACGTACTCTGGGGCCAACGTCCTGACTTTC. Protein sequence: CASIRTYSGANVLTF.